These 10 T cell receptor beta chains were sequenced from one sample in a study of T-cell memory formation after mild COVID-19. TCRdb fed the 5' RACE reads into MiXCR, producing one record per CDR3 protein. There are about 560,000 distinct CDR3 sequences in the sample; 17% occur only once, and about 8.6% lies in the top ten. The specimen was PBMCs or a T cell subset sorted from them (not recorded which). The receptor source for this set is an adult woman who had mild COVID-19 (a few samples of this study predate the infection). Cell type and time point are not known.

This clonotype was counted a few times. V gene TRBV7-9 combines with J gene TRBJ2-7; TRBD1 might be the D (6 bases). CDR1 SEHNR and CDR2 FQNEAQ come from the germline V gene (reference sequence). CDR3 length: 15 amino acids. V was trimmed by 3 bases and J by 2 bases, leaving 14 bases between them. Here the CDR3 reads CASSLASGAAYEQYF. The CDR3 DNA is TGTGCCAGCAGCTTGGCGTCAGGGGCGGCCTACGAGCAGTACTTC.

This clonotype was seen more than once but under ten times. V and J are TRBV5-1 and TRBJ2-5; no reliable D call. Germline V gives CDR1 SGHRS, CDR2 YFSETQ. The length of the CDR3 is 14 residues. V dropped 4 bases and J dropped 7 bases, with 17 bases sitting between them. Written as DNA, the CDR3 is TGCGCCAGCAGCCCGACGCAGGTCCTGTGGACCCAGTACTTC. Its translation is CASSPTQVLWTQYF.

V and J are TRBV18 and TRBJ1-1; TRBD1 aligns across 12 bases. CDR1 KGHSH and CDR2 LQKENI come from the germline V gene. The CDR3 is 15 residues long. V shed 6 bases and J 3 bases; nucleotides not matched to a gene: 5. CDR3 residues: CASSGQGALHTEAFF. CDR3 nucleotide sequence: TGTGCCAGCTCGGGACAGGGGGCCTTGCACACTGAAGCTTTCTTT.

This clonotype is a singleton in its sample. The chain links TRBV29-1 to TRBJ2-1; D may be TRBD2 (6 bases). The CDR3 is made up of 13 amino acids. V was cut by 7 bases and J by 0 bases, with 10 bases left in between. Germline V CDR1 and CDR2: SQVTM, ANQGSEA. This chain's CDR3 is CSAQEGSYNEQFF. CDR3 nucleotides: TGCAGCGCCCAGGAGGGCTCCTACAATGAGCAGTTCTTC.

V is TRBV5-4 and J is TRBJ2-7; TRBD2 agrees at 10 bases. The CDR3 spans 14 residues. Trimming took 3 bases from V and 3 from J; bases not matched to a gene: 3. Germline CDR1 SGHNT, CDR2 YYREEE (reference sequence). The CDR3 sequence is CASSWASGSYEQYF. In DNA, the CDR3 is TGTGCCAGCAGCTGGGCTAGCGGGAGCTACGAGCAGTACTTC. Combining the CDR3 with reference TRBV5-4 and TRBJ2-7 gives the whole variable domain ETGVTQSPTHLIKTRGQQVTLRCSSQSGHNTVSWYQQALGQGPQFIFQYYREEENGRGNFPPRFSGLQFPNYSSELNVNALELDDSALYLCASSWASGSYEQYFGPGTRLTVT.

The rearrangement joins TRBV7-2 to TRBJ2-2; the D gene is possibly TRBD2 (6 bases). CDR3 length: 16 residues. Germline-derived CDR1 and CDR2 are SGHTA and FQGNSA. Deletions cut 0 bases from V and 8 bases from J, with 16 bases between. The CDR3 DNA reads as TGTGCCAGCAGCTTAGCGCTCGGCGGGACGACTGGGGAGCTGTTTTTT. Protein product: CASSLALGGTTGELFF.

This clonotype has a handful of counts. The V and J genes are TRBV7-9 and TRBJ1-1; perhaps TRBD1 as D (5 bases). The CDR3 is 12 residues long. Between the trimmed V and J ends, which lost 4 bases and 7 bases, there was a span of 10 bases. Germline assignment: CDR1 SEHNR and CDR2 FQNEAQ (reference sequence). CDR3 residues: CASSYPGGEAFF. The DNA of the CDR3 is TGTGCCAGCAGCTACCCCGGGGGTGAAGCTTTCTTT.

V and J are TRBV10-3 and TRBJ1-1; TRBD1 matches at 8 bases. V lost 6 bases and J lost 0; bases outside the gene matches: 6. Germline assignment: CDR1 ENHRY and CDR2 SYGVKD. The CDR3 length is 15 residues. DNA of the CDR3: TGTGCCATCAGGACAGGGGATCCCATGAACACTGAAGCTTTCTTT. This sequence encodes CAIRTGDPMNTEAFF.

The J gene is TRBJ1-5, the V gene TRBV7-2; 7 bases map to TRBD1. The CDR3 contains 15 residues. V was pared by 5 bases and J by 3 bases, with 7 bases of the junction left unmatched. CDR1 is SGHTA and CDR2 is FQGNSA in the germline V gene. CDR3 amino acids: CASSPDRVLNQPQHF. CDR3 DNA sequence: TGTGCCAGCAGCCCAGACAGGGTCCTCAATCAGCCCCAGCATTTT.

To note about this clonotype: Mismatch with germline at one junction end may stem from a read error. V gene TRBV20-1 combines with J gene TRBJ2-7; D is ambiguous. The last part of the DNA fits TRBJ2-5 better; the J call may be wrong. CDR1 is DFQATT, CDR2 SNEGSKA, per germline (reference sequence). This CDR3 has 11 amino acids. CDR3 region: CSGRSKETQYF. CDR3 nucleotides: TGCAGTGGTAGATCGAAAGAGACCCAGTACTTC.